The T cell receptor (beta chain) described here comes from a study of blood T cell repertoires in COVID-19 (dated by TCRdb to the early 2020s). With respect to the entire study: Samples from collaborators originated in the United States, Italy and Spain and spanned both the acute and convalescent phases of COVID-19. Where HLA class I and class II types were available, the types were taken from metadata supplied by the sample provider, not from assay-based typing. A de-identified subject ID, COVID-19 status, age in years and sex were almost always included in the sample metadata. Samples were obtained from the ongoing ImmuneRACE study (first 160 participants) and from about 1,300 subjects provided by 6 global collaborators. Deeply sampled blood TCRbeta repertoires from subjects exposed to, actively infected with, or recovered from COVID-19 were included in the dataset. The prospective study material was composed of cDNA or gDNA derived from T cells, B-cell-depleted T cells, or PBMCs. The repertoires were released in a freely available public database intended as a resource for research on the immune response to SARS-CoV-2. What the research found in general, with its limitations: How much clinical and demographic metadata was included differed by source and by participant, and the metadata was provided uncurated.

As encoded in the germline V gene, CDR1 is SGHTA while CDR2 is FQGNSA. Its CDR3 holds 16 amino acids, cysteine through phenylalanine. Only the CDR3 part of the read is kept: 48 bases, read in frame from the first base. At the junction V is shortened by 2 bases and J by 7 bases; bases outside the gene matches: 8. TCRbeta CDR3 regions were amplified from genomic DNA by means of the immunoSEQ Assay, a bias-controlled multiplex PCR. The source study handled its data this way. Within the assay, amplification of reference gene primers was used to estimate how many nucleated cells each sample contained. Sequence reads were collapsed and filtered to measure the absolute abundance of every unique TCRbeta CDR3 rearrangement. For each sample, productive Simpson clonality was calculated as the square root of Simpson's diversity index across productive rearrangements. TCRdb re-hosts the immuneACCESS table, in-frame sequences only. Its copies lack some clones; in the studies checked, an unresolved V gene accounts for under half of them, and the cause for the rest is not known. The D gene and trimming were derived from the DNA, and the V and J assignments and clone size from that table. This sample is represented by 60,000 or so clones; around 86% of them were singletons. The top ten clonotypes cover 3.5% of the sample.

Each collaborating institution followed its own protocols to collect whole blood in K2EDTA tubes. For TCRbeta analysis, collaborators shipped samples as frozen whole blood, isolated PBMCs, or DNA extracted from either of those sample types. Comment on this clone: The antigen this receptor binds is unknown. Per-base qualities were not stored, and no clone one base away is much larger.

The chain is made from TRBV7-2 and TRBJ2-4, and 10 junctional nucleotides match TRBD1. This sequence originates from a woman older than 75 with acute or convalescent COVID-19. Sequenced: peripheral blood. The CDR3 here reads CASSLQGQGIENIQYF. The DNA is as follows: TGTGCCAGCAGCTTACAGGGACAGGGGATTGAGAACATTCAGTACTTC.